This T cell receptor beta chain was observed in a study of cytomegalovirus exposure and HLA in healthy donors. This clone was seen a single time. Its antigen is unidentified. Study-level findings and limits: In a later analysis, TCR association rates varied by HLA locus: DRB1 most, HLA-C fewest. For most TCR sequences rarity was the rule, although some public TCRs occurred in many donors.

The primer mix had 60 Vbeta and 13 Jbeta primers. Sequencing used immunoSEQ multiplex PCR; TCRdb keeps in-frame clones, though not all of them. The sample yields approximately 170,000 clones, just over 70% seen once. The CDR3 is 12 residues long. Germline assignment: CDR1 SGHNT and CDR2 YENEEA. V was cut by 1 base and J by 6 bases, with 6 bases left in between. Sequenced: PBMCs. V gene TRBV11-3 combines with J gene TRBJ1-2, with D tentatively TRBD1 (5 bases). The receptor was isolated from a man aged 18-30 years in good health and CMV-seropositive. This CDR3 reads CASSLGRDGYTF. DNA of the CDR3: TGTGCCAGCAGCTTAGGCAGGGATGGCTACACCTTC.